This entry describes one T cell receptor (beta chain). Its antigen remains undetermined. Base qualities are not recorded, but no much larger clone differs from it by a single base. The CDR3 regions of human TCRbeta chains were analyzed by immunosequencing. On the study's bioinformatics: TCRs in the repertoires were compared against a reference library of SARS-CoV-2-specific TCRs that had been generated with the MIRA antigen-specificity platform. Breadth was defined as the fraction of unique TCRs that were SARS-CoV-2-associated. Depth was defined as the fraction of total T cells that were SARS-CoV-2-associated. Using the MIRA data, every spike-specific TCR was mapped to the spike region that the TCR reacted to and assigned to either a CD4 or a CD8 class. Log10-transformed breadth and depth values were compared by one-way ANOVA with Sidak's multiple comparisons tests. In TCRdb, the immuneACCESS table is reduced to in-frame sequences with V and J assigned. These tables do not hold every clone; where another copy was compared, an unresolved V gene accounts for under half, and the others remain unexplained. V and J calls and clone size are as listed in that table; D and trimming were resolved from the DNA. The sample includes 100,000 or so clones, with about 80% observed a single time. Around 5% of the sample belongs to the ten largest clones.

Based on the germline V gene, the CDR1 and CDR2 sequences are MNHEY and SVGEGT. Taken from cysteine to phenylalanine, the CDR3 has 14 residues. Only the CDR3 region is kept as DNA, spanning 42 bases read in frame from base 1. Relative to germline, V is 0 bases shorter and J is 9 bases shorter, with 9 bases between their ends. The sample comes from a study of T cell responses to AZD1222 COVID-19 vaccine (dated by TCRdb to the early 2020s). Regarding the study in general: AZD1222 recipients with second doses at about 4 weeks or about 12 weeks were pooled, because spike-specific TCR depth and breadth did not differ between schedules. Trial participants were enrolled by age into subgroups of 18-55, 56-69 and 70-plus years, and approximately 150, 30 and 60 TCR-sequenced participants, respectively, were included in these subgroups. A total of approximately 230 trial participants underwent TCR sequencing, of whom around 200 received two doses of AZD1222 and approximately 25 received two doses of the MenACWY control vaccine. Summary of the overall study and its limitations: Vaccine-associated CD4 TCRs spanned the whole spike protein, with dominant responses in regions 160-218 and 743-854. Nearly half of unique spike-specific TCRs reportedly recognized epitopes outside regions mutated in the B.1.351 and B.1.1.7 variants. Participants were mostly white British and included more females than males, and it was suggested by the authors that clonal diversity may have been underestimated. Conclusions about previously exposed vaccinees are limited, since just a handful of AZD1222 recipients were seropositive for SARS-CoV-2 at baseline. The 56-69-year group was small, and its depth increase did not reach significance, likely because of low power. Spike-specific TCR breadth and depth rose significantly after two AZD1222 doses compared with day 0 and with MenACWY recipients. Because no day 14 peak-response samples were available, repertoires were characterized only after the peak T cell response.

The time point label, as the study defines it: baseline before first vaccination. Vaccinee samples came from UK trials COV001 and COV002, including a single-blind randomized controlled phase 2/3 trial of AZD1222 (ChAdOx1 nCoV-19) in healthy adults. For TCRbeta chain sequencing, PBMC samples were collected from trial participants at day 0 and at day 28 after the second dose. The sequence came from an adult in good health. Specimen: peripheral blood, collected on day 0 of AZD1222 vaccination. Recombination linked TRBV6-2 or TRBV6-3 to TRBJ1-6, with the identity of the D gene unclear. The CDR3 sequence is CASSYSSGGSPLHF. In nucleotides, the sequence is TGTGCCAGCAGTTACTCAAGTGGTGGTTCACCCCTCCACTTT.